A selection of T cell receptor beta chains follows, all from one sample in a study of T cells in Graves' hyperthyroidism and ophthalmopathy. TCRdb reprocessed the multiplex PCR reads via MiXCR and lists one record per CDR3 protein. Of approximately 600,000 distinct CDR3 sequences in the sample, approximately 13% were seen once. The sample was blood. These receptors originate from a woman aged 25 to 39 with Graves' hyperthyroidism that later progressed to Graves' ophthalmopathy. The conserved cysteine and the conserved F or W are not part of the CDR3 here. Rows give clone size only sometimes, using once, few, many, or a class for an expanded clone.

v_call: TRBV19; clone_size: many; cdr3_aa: ASSIGGTGGIYGYT
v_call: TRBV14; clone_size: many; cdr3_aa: ASSQDFEGNSPLH
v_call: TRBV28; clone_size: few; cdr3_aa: ASSPPGDGQPQH
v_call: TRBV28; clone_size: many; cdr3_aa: ASSLHAGDHEQY
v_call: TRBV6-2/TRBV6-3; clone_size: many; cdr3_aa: ASGESNQPQH
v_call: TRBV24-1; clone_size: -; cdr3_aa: ATSDTGTGETQY
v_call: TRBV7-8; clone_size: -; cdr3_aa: ASRTGGPVNTEAF
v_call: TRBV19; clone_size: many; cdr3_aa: ASRGTGFSPLH
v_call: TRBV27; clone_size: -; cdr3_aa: ASSVSIYNEQF
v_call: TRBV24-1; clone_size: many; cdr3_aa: ATSEPVSEGGLGNEQF
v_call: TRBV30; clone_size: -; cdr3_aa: AWSPSRVADTQY
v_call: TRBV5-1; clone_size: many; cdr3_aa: ASSQRLAGGHYDSYEQY
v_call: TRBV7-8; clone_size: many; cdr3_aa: ASSLAQGSSYNEQF
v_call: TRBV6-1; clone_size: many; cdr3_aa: ASSELAGGSNEQF
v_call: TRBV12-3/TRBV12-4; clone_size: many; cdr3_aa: ASSLHRGETQY
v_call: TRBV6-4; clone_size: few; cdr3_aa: ASSAPNPLTGNTIY
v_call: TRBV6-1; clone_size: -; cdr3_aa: ASSEMDGNNEKLF
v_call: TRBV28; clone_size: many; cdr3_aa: ASSTGGETDRDTQY
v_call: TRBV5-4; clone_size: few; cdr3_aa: ASSSWMSRNTQY
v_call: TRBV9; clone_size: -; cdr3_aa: ASSGTGLSEQF
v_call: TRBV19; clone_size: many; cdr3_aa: ASETGTSGSSEQF
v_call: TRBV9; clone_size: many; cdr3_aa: ASSVAGDRRYNEQF
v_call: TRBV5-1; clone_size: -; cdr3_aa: ASSLGAGSSTEAF
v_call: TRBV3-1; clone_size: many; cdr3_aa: ASSQETLKLF
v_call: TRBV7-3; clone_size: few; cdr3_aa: ASSLTGGSGGSGEQF
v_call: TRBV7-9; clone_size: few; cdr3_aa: ASVAPGQQETQY
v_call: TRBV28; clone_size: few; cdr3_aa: ASSLFVGNYGYT
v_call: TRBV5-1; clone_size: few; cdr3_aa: ASSFPTGGQETQY
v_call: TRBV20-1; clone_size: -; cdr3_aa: SASWGFLPEQY
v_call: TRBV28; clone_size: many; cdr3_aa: ASSARDGLAGEHETQY
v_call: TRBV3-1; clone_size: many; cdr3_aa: ASSQLGGSGNTIY
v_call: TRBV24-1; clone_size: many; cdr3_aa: ATSDSAGLAGGPGGQETQY
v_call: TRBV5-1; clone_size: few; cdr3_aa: ASSLEGLLQETQY
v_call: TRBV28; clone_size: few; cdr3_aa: ASSPAPSGVSYEQY
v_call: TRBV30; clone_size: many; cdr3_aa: AWSRISGQPQH
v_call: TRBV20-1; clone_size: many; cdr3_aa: SALKGNGYT
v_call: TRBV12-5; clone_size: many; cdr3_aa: ASGFSGVLDQPQH
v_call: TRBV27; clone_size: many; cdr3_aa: ASSSGAQNIEQY
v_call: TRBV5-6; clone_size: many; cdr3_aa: ASRQQGHTDTQY
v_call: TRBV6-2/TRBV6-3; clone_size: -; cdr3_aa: ASKRGKGTQAKNIQY
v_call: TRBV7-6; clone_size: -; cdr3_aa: ASSLSGFANTGELF
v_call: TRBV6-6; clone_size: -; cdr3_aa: ASSYLISRDNSYEQY
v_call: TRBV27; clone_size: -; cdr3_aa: ASWGGGSSGNTIY
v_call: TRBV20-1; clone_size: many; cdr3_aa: SAVPTSGFSYEQY
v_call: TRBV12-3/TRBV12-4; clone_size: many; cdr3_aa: ASSTKDSSYEQY
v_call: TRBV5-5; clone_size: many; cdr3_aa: ASRSFAPNTEAF
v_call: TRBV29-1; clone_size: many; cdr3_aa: SVEAQITNTEAF
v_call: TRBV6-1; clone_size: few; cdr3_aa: ASRGDRGARETQY
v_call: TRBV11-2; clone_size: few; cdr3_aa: ASSPAGDSYNEQF
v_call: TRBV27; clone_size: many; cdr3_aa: ASSFPGQGGNEQF
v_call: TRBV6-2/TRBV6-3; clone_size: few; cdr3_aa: ASSYEIQGEFDGYT
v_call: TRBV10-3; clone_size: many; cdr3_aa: AISESGDEQF
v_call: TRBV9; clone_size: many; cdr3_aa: ASEGLAGGPNEQF
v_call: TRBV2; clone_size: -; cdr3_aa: ASTWTSGRSTSYEQY
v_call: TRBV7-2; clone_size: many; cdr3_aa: ASSLSRTSNDEQF
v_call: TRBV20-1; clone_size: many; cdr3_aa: SARAGTLAGEHETQY
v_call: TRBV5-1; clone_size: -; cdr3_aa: ASSASQTTDTQY
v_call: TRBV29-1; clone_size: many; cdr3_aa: SVLRGSITDTQY
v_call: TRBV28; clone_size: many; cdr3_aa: ASSLYRGQSNQPQH